Below, 18 T cell receptor beta chains from the same sample are listed, as sequenced in a study of radiation and T cells in renal cell carcinoma. Time point denoted: blood 4 weeks post-SBRT, at nephrectomy. Described treatment: 15 Gy SBRT to primary tumor, nephrectomy 4 weeks later. Measured with immunoSEQ multiplex PCR; TCRdb has only the in-frame clones, and not every one. The sample contains 150,000 to 200,000 clones, about 88% of which appear only once. The starting material was blood, obtained from a patient whose treatment included radiotherapy and nephrectomy. The receptors shown here come from a woman between 45 and 60 years old with renal cell carcinoma.

The CDR3 reads CASSPGSRDQYF. The CDR3 bases are TGTGCCAGTAGTCCGGGCTCCCGTGATCAGTATTTT. The chain has TRBV19 and TRBJ2-3, with D unresolved. Trimming removed 5 bases from V and 12 bases from J, with 15 bases in between. The V gene's germline CDR1 is LNHDA and CDR2 SQIVND (reference sequence). This CDR3 region has 12 residues.

The chain has TRBV9 and TRBJ1-6; no clear D gene. The CDR3 consists of 21 residues. V dropped 0 bases and J dropped 1 base, with 23 bases sitting between them. Germline values: CDR1 SGDLS, CDR2 YYNGEE. The CDR3 region has the DNA TGTGCCAGCAGCGTAGACGATCGGGAACAGCATAGGAGGTCCTATAATTCACCCCTCCACTTT. The encoded protein is CASSVDDREQHRRSYNSPLHF.

The chain carries TRBV2 and TRBJ2-1; tentatively, D is TRBD2 (6 bases). In germline, CDR1 is SNHLY, CDR2 FYNNEI. V was trimmed by 2 bases and J by 6 bases, leaving 20 bases between them. The CDR3 has 17 amino acids. CDR3 residues: CASSELGNSKEGNEQFF. The CDR3 DNA reads as TGTGCCAGCAGTGAATTGGGCAATTCCAAGGAGGGCAATGAGCAGTTCTTC.

This clone occurred a few times. The gene calls are TRBV30 and TRBJ1-1; D not resolved. CDR3 length equals 13 residues. With 5 bases removed from V and 4 bases from J, the gap between germline ends came to 14 bases. Germline-derived CDR1 and CDR2 are GTSNPN and SVGIG (reference sequence). This CDR3 is CAWDRPSGTEAFF. The CDR3, as DNA: TGTGCCTGGGATCGGCCGTCGGGCACTGAAGCTTTCTTT.

The chain uses TRBV5-1 and TRBJ2-2; 9 nucleotides line up with TRBD1. This CDR3 is 16 amino acids long. With V trimmed by 4 bases and J by 0 bases, 4 bases remained unmatched. CDR1 and CDR2 (germline): SGHRS, YFSETQ. The CDR3 here is CASSGRTGANTGELFF. The CDR3 bases are TGCGCCAGCAGCGGGCGGACAGGGGCGAACACCGGGGAGCTGTTTTTT.

The chain links TRBV19 to TRBJ2-7; 12 nucleotides align to TRBD1. This CDR3 comprises 15 residues. V trimming: 5 bases; J trimming: 1 base; junction bases outside the gene matches: 3. Looked up from germline, CDR1 is LNHDA and CDR2 is SQIVND (reference sequence). The CDR3 here is CASSVGQGASYEQYF. The CDR3 DNA follows: TGTGCCAGTAGTGTGGGACAGGGGGCGTCCTACGAGCAGTACTTC.

The V and J genes are TRBV13 and TRBJ1-5; 7 bases match TRBD1. The germline gives CDR1 PRHDT, CDR2 FYEKMQ (reference sequence). V gave up 5 bases and J gave up 1 base; unmatched junction bases: 5. The CDR3 is made up of 15 amino acids. CDR3 sequence: CASSRNRGSNQPQHF. CDR3 coding DNA: TGTGCCAGCAGCCGAAACAGGGGAAGCAATCAGCCCCAGCATTTT.

This chain joins TRBV2 and TRBJ2-2; no clear D. V gave up 0 bases and J gave up 3 bases, with 5 bases separating them. The CDR3 covers 14 residues. CDR1 and CDR2 from the germline V gene are SNHLY and FYNNEI. In DNA, the CDR3 is TGTGCCAGCAGTGAAGCAGGTTACACCGGGGAGCTGTTTTTT. Encoded protein: CASSEAGYTGELFF.

The chain couples TRBV5-1 to TRBJ2-5, with D perhaps given as TRBD1 or TRBD2 (5 bases each). The V and J ends lost 0 bases and 2 bases respectively, with 14 bases between them. Germline lookup yields CDR1 SGHRS and CDR2 YFSETQ. The length of the CDR3 is 16 residues. For the CDR3, the DNA is TGCGCCAGCAGCTTGGAGGGGCGGGTCGGGCAAGAGACCCAGTACTTC. This codes for CASSLEGRVGQETQYF.

The count of this clone is one. In DNA, the CDR3 is TGTGCCAGCAGCTGGGGACTAGCGGACCAAGAGACCCAGTACTTC. Protein sequence: CASSWGLADQETQYF. The chain joins TRBV7-9 to TRBJ2-5, with 11 bases fitting TRBD2. With V trimmed by 4 bases and J by 0 bases, 1 base remained unmatched. This CDR3 is built from 15 residues. The germline CDR1 and CDR2 sequences are SEHNR and FQNEAQ (reference sequence).

This chain joins TRBV19 and TRBJ1-1, with 8 bases fitting TRBD1. CDR3 length equals 15 residues. Germline V gives CDR1 LNHDA, CDR2 SQIVND (reference sequence). V trimming: 5 bases; J trimming: 3 bases; junction bases outside the gene matches: 8. CDR3 residues: CASSPRTGRDTEAFF. In nucleotides, the CDR3 is TGTGCCAGTAGTCCCCGGACAGGGAGAGACACTGAAGCTTTCTTT.

J is TRBJ1-3 and V is TRBV15; D gene unclear. Per germline, CDR1 LNHNV and CDR2 YYDKDF (reference sequence). CDR3 length: 14 amino acids. Deletions cut 5 bases from V and 0 bases from J, with 8 bases between. The CDR3 region has the DNA TGTGCCACCAGCGGCGCGAGCTCTGGAAACACCATATATTTT. As protein: CATSGASSGNTIYF.

The CDR3 region is CASSLPPTGVNTEAFF. The CDR3 bases are TGTGCCAGCAGCCTACCCCCGACAGGTGTGAACACTGAAGCTTTCTTT. The rearrangement uses TRBV6-6 and TRBJ1-1; TRBD1 is a possible D gene (6 bases). Germline loops: CDR1 MNHNY, CDR2 SVGAGI (reference sequence). This CDR3 contains 16 residues. Deletions cut 6 bases from V and 0 bases from J, with 17 bases between.

There are a few counts of this clone. The gene calls are TRBV29-1 and TRBJ1-3; D is unresolved. The length of the CDR3 is 11 residues. Germline V CDR1 and CDR2: SQVTM, ANQGSEA. V lost 8 bases and J 0 bases, leaving 5 bases between the germline ends. CDR3: CSSYSGNTIYF. DNA of the CDR3: TGCAGCTCCTACTCTGGAAACACCATATATTTT.

This clone has a handful of counts. This chain connects TRBV2 to TRBJ1-2, with D uncertain. This CDR3 contains 12 residues. Trimming removed 4 bases at V and 8 bases at J, with 11 bases between. Germline values: CDR1 SNHLY, CDR2 FYNNEI. CDR3 DNA sequence: TGTGCCAGCAGTGTAAGCTATTCAGGCTACACCTTC. Protein: CASSVSYSGYTF.

The chain has TRBV5-1 and TRBJ1-1; possibly TRBD1 for D (5 bases). The CDR3 is 14 amino acids. CDR1 is SGHRS and CDR2 is YFSETQ in the germline V gene. V dropped 2 bases and J dropped 1 base, with 9 bases sitting between them. The CDR3 protein is CASSFSGENTEAFF. The CDR3 DNA sequence: TGCGCCAGCAGCTTTTCGGGGGAGAACACTGAAGCTTTCTTT. Full variable domain (outside the CDR3, taken from reference TRBV5-1 and TRBJ1-1): KAGVTQTPRYLIKTRGQQVTLSCSPISGHRSVSWYQQTPGQGLQFLFEYFSETQRNKGNFPGRFSGRQFSNSRSEMNVSTLELGDSALYLCASSFSGENTEAFFGQGTRLTVV.

V usage is TRBV4-1 and J usage is TRBJ2-1, with D maybe TRBD2 (5 bases). V was cut by 8 bases and J by 4 bases, with 15 bases left in between. CDR3 length: 14 amino acids. Looked up from germline, CDR1 is MGHRA and CDR2 is YSYEKL. The CDR3 region has the DNA TGCGCCAGCCGTGGATGGACTCGTTACAATGAGCAGTTCTTC. Encoded protein: CASRGWTRYNEQFF.

The chain employs TRBV11-2 and TRBJ2-5; a possible D gene is TRBD1 (5 bases). The CDR3 totals 14 residues. The V end was cut by 1 base, the J end by 1 base, with 7 bases between. The germline V gene encodes CDR1 SGHAT and CDR2 FQNNGV. CDR3 region: CASSLGQTQETQYF. CDR3 in DNA: TGTGCCAGCAGCTTAGGACAGACCCAAGAGACCCAGTACTTC.